Each of the 27 T cell receptor beta chains below was sequenced from the same sample in a study of Ad26.COV2.S vaccination and SARS-CoV-2 variants. Treatment in this sample: about 20 received Ad26.COV2.S at low or high dose, single or two shots; a few received placebo; per-sample allocation not given. Sampling happened 63 days after the first vaccine or placebo injection. The data were produced by immunoSEQ multiplex PCR, yet TCRdb's version contains in-frame clones alone and is incomplete. The data contain around 300,000 clones, 90% of them singletons. This specimen was peripheral blood, taken in a trial of Ad26.COV2.S vaccine versus placebo. The origin of the receptors is a person aged 18-65 years who received the Ad26.COV2.S COVID-19 vaccine or a placebo.

The rearrangement uses TRBV5-1 and TRBJ2-1; D is unresolved. V was clipped by 0 bases and J by 2 bases, with 6 bases between them. This CDR3 contains 14 residues. CDR1 is SGHRS, CDR2 YFSETQ, per germline. Here the CDR3 DNA reads TGCGCCAGCAGCTTGGCACAAACCTACAATGAGCAGTTCTTC. It yields the protein CASSLAQTYNEQFF.

This clone has just one count. The gene calls are TRBV13 and TRBJ1-1, with D possibly being TRBD1 (5 bases). The CDR3 consists of 15 residues. CDR1 is PRHDT, CDR2 FYEKMQ, per germline (reference sequence). Trimming cost V 5 bases and J 0 bases, with 13 bases left between them. CDR3 region: CASSKEAGLNTEAFF. In DNA form, the CDR3 reads TGTGCCAGCAGCAAGGAGGCGGGGCTGAACACTGAAGCTTTCTTT.

The chain uses TRBV6-2 or TRBV6-3 and TRBJ1-1; unclear D gene. CDR1 MNHEY and CDR2 SVGEGT come from the germline V gene. V lost 6 bases and J 5 bases, leaving 13 bases between the germline ends. The CDR3 has 13 amino acids. Written as DNA, the CDR3 is TGTGCCAGCAGCGAGACGGTGGGGACTGAAGCTTTCTTT. Protein product: CASSETVGTEAFF.

The chain employs TRBV9 and TRBJ2-1, with 10 bases lining up with TRBD2. There are 18 residues in the CDR3. V shed 3 bases and J 0 bases; nucleotides not matched to a gene: 9. Per the germline V gene, CDR1 is SGDLS and CDR2 is YYNGEE. The CDR3 region is CASSARLAGPSSYNEQFF. The CDR3 DNA follows: TGTGCCAGCAGCGCCCGACTAGCGGGCCCGAGCTCCTACAATGAGCAGTTCTTC.

The rearrangement uses TRBV4-1 and TRBJ2-3; 8 bases line up with TRBD2. The CDR3 has 16 amino acids. CDR1 MGHRA and CDR2 YSYEKL come from the germline V gene. The trim removed 0 bases at V and 4 bases at J, leaving 6 bases unmatched. CDR3 DNA: TGCGCCAGCAGCCAAGACCCAGCGGGAGATCCAGATACGCAGTATTTT. It translates to CASSQDPAGDPDTQYF.

To note about this clone: The sample holds other DNA sequences that translate to the same CDR3. The chain's CDR3 is CASSYGGGQETQYF. In nucleotides, the CDR3 is TGTGCCAGCAGTTACGGGGGGGGACAAGAGACCCAGTACTTC. The chain employs TRBV6-5 and TRBJ2-5, with TRBD2 matching 7 bases. CDR3 size: 14 residues. Germline assignment: CDR1 MNHEY and CDR2 SVGAGI. The V and J ends lost 2 bases and 2 bases, in that order; junction bases with no gene match: 2.

This rearrangement joins TRBV4-3 to TRBJ1-2; tentatively, D is TRBD1 (5 bases). Germline V gene lookup returns CDR1 LGHNA and CDR2 YSLEER. The V gene lost 0 bases and the J gene lost 8 bases, with 19 bases spanning the gap. The CDR3 spans 16 residues. This CDR3 reads CASSQDTGTGPLGYTF. In DNA, the CDR3 is TGCGCCAGCAGCCAAGACACCGGGACCGGACCCTTGGGCTACACCTTC.

The gene calls are TRBV6-4 and TRBJ1-2; D not resolved. Germline-derived CDR1 and CDR2 are MRHNA and SNTAGT. This CDR3 is 13 amino acids long. Trimming stripped 6 bases from V and 8 bases from J, with 16 bases between. The CDR3 coding sequence is TGTGCCAGCAGGCTAACATCCAAGGCAGGCTACACCTTC. This codes for CASRLTSKAGYTF.

The V call is TRBV24-1, the J call TRBJ2-1; 9 bases align to TRBD2. The CDR3 is made up of 18 amino acids. V shed 2 bases and J 8 bases; nucleotides not matched to a gene: 15. From germline, CDR1 is KGHDR and CDR2 SFDVKD. DNA for the CDR3: TGTGCCACCAGTGATTCCATAGGGAAGCGGGAGGTGATCGATGAGCAGTTCTTC. Translated, it gives CATSDSIGKREVIDEQFF.

This clone appeared a single time. The chain employs TRBV4-2 and TRBJ1-3; D is unclear. The V end lost 3 bases, the J end lost 0 bases, and 9 bases lay between the germline ends. This CDR3 comprises 15 residues. CDR1 is LGHNA and CDR2 is YNFKEQ in the germline V gene. CDR3 loop: CASSQGEGSGNTIYF. CDR3 nucleotide sequence: TGTGCCAGCAGCCAGGGCGAAGGCTCTGGAAACACCATATATTTT.

This clone has only one observation. This chain uses TRBV7-2 with TRBJ2-1; D is unresolved. There are 17 residues in the CDR3. CDR1 and CDR2 (germline): SGHTA, FQGNSA. The V end was cut by 6 bases, the J end by 4 bases, with 22 bases between. The CDR3 loop is CASSSPGPSYSYNEQFF. The CDR3 nucleotides are TGTGCCAGCAGTTCCCCAGGCCCGTCCTACTCATACAATGAGCAGTTCTTC.

This chain uses TRBV6-2 or TRBV6-3 with TRBJ2-5, with D hard to call. The CDR3 covers 12 residues. Trimming removed 4 bases at V and 4 bases at J, with 7 bases between. Germline V gene lookup returns CDR1 MNHEY and CDR2 SVGEGT. The DNA of the CDR3 is TGTGCCAGCAGTTCGTCGGTAGAGACCCAGTACTTC. Amino acids: CASSSSVETQYF.

The chain combines TRBV7-8 with TRBJ1-1; 7 bases are shared with TRBD1. Germline CDR1 reads SGHVS; CDR2 reads FQNEAQ. The CDR3 covers 16 residues. V shed 4 bases and J 0 bases; nucleotides not matched to a gene: 8. The CDR3 nucleotides are TGTGCCAGCAGCTCGGGAAAGGGACAGTTGAACACTGAAGCTTTCTTT. Amino acid sequence: CASSSGKGQLNTEAFF.

DNA of the CDR3: TGTGCCAGCAGTACCACTGGGACTAGCGGGAGACCTTTCACAGATACGCAGTATTTT. Amino acids: CASSTTGTSGRPFTDTQYF. V usage is TRBV28 and J usage is TRBJ2-3; 14 bases fit TRBD2. The CDR3 sequence is 19 residues long. The V and J ends lost 5 bases and 2 bases, in that order; junction bases with no gene match: 12. CDR1 is MDHEN and CDR2 is SYDVKM in the germline V gene.

The V gene is TRBV5-4, the J gene TRBJ1-4; possible D gene TRBD1, 6 bases. The V gene's germline CDR1 is SGHNT and CDR2 YYREEE (reference sequence). This CDR3 comprises 14 residues. V lost 3 bases and J lost 8, with 14 bases in between. The CDR3 protein is CASSSQGRYEKLFF. In nucleotides, the CDR3 is TGTGCCAGCAGCTCACAGGGAAGATACGAAAAACTGTTTTTT.

This chain connects TRBV30 to TRBJ2-2, with D possibly matching TRBD2 (5 bases). CDR1 GTSNPN and CDR2 SVGIG come from the germline V gene (reference sequence). Trimming removed 3 bases at V and 4 bases at J, with 9 bases between. This CDR3 is built from 13 residues. As DNA, the CDR3 is TGTGCCTGGAGAACTAGATCCACCGGGGAGCTGTTTTTT. It translates to CAWRTRSTGELFF.

About this clone itself: This specimen includes other DNA sequences encoding the same CDR3. The chain carries TRBV28 and TRBJ1-3; D is uncertain. The CDR3 length is 13 residues. In germline, CDR1 is MDHEN, CDR2 SYDVKM. V was clipped by 5 bases and J by 0 bases, with 5 bases between them. The CDR3 DNA is TGTGCCAGCAGTCTGAACTCTGGAAACACCATATATTTT. Its protein is CASSLNSGNTIYF.

The V and J genes are TRBV4-1 and TRBJ1-2, with 7 bases identical to TRBD1. The J segment lost 4 bases and the V segment lost 4 bases, leaving 12 bases of the junction unmatched. CDR3 length: 16 residues. The V gene's germline CDR1 is MGHRA and CDR2 YSYEKL. The CDR3 DNA follows: TGCGCCAGCAGCCTGGGACAGCCTACTTCGTTCTATGGCTACACCTTC. Protein: CASSLGQPTSFYGYTF.

This clone was seen a single time. This chain uses TRBV19 with TRBJ1-2, with a possible D match to TRBD1 (5 bases). Germline assignment: CDR1 LNHDA and CDR2 SQIVND (reference sequence). CDR3 length: 13 amino acids. Trimming shortened V by 2 bases and J by 7 bases, and 11 bases separated the two germline ends. The CDR3 sequence: CASSIRSGVGYTF. The CDR3 nucleotides read TGTGCCAGTAGTATACGTTCGGGGGTTGGCTACACCTTC.

The DNA of the CDR3 is TGTGCCAGCAGCGTAGGGGTATTCACCGGGGAGCTGTTTTTT. Its protein is CASSVGVFTGELFF. This rearrangement joins TRBV27 to TRBJ2-2; D may be TRBD1 (5 bases). The V end lost 6 bases, the J end lost 4 bases, and 12 bases lay between the germline ends. This CDR3 has 14 residues. Germline CDR1 and CDR2: MNHEY and SMNVEV (reference sequence).

The chain uses TRBV27 and TRBJ2-5; D tentatively reads TRBD1 or TRBD2 (5 bases each). This CDR3 contains 18 residues. Germline V gene sequence: CDR1 MNHEY, CDR2 SMNVEV (reference sequence). V was clipped by 2 bases and J by 3 bases, with 22 bases between them. The CDR3 spells CASSLRGFRQPDEETQYF. DNA for the CDR3: TGTGCCAGCAGTTTACGAGGGTTTCGACAGCCTGATGAAGAGACCCAGTACTTC.

The J gene is TRBJ1-2, the V gene TRBV6-2 or TRBV6-3; TRBD1 might be the D (6 bases). V lost 5 bases and J 7 bases, leaving 17 bases between the germline ends. Germline V CDR1 and CDR2: MNHEY, SVGEGT. This CDR3 has 14 residues. The CDR3 loop is CASSGPRTAGGYTF. As DNA, the CDR3 is TGTGCCAGCAGTGGCCCCCGGACAGCTGGTGGCTACACCTTC.

This clone has just one count. The rearrangement uses TRBV5-1 and TRBJ2-3, with 7 bases fitting TRBD1. This CDR3 has 17 residues. Per germline, CDR1 SGHRS and CDR2 YFSETQ. V lost 3 bases to trimming and J lost 5 bases; unmatched junction nucleotides: 15. The CDR3 reads CASSSEAQGNPGDTQYF. CDR3 coding DNA: TGCGCCAGCAGCTCGGAGGCACAGGGGAATCCCGGAGATACGCAGTATTTT.

This chain links TRBV29-1 with TRBJ1-2; no definite D call. The CDR3 length is 11 residues. The germline V and J ends were trimmed by 6 bases and 4 bases, with 9 bases remaining between them. Germline CDR1 and CDR2: SQVTM and ANQGSEA. The CDR3 coding sequence is TGCAGCGTGCGCGGTCTCTATGGCTACACCTTC. The encoded protein is CSVRGLYGYTF.

The chain uses TRBV3-1 (or the pseudogene TRBV3-2) and TRBJ2-1, with 8 bases aligning to TRBD2. This CDR3 has 12 amino acids. V gave up 3 bases and J gave up 10 bases; unmatched junction bases: 2. Germline loops: CDR1 LGHDT, CDR2 YNNKEL (reference sequence). The CDR3 is CASSQLAGEQFF. As DNA, the CDR3 is TGTGCCAGCAGCCAGTTAGCGGGAGAGCAGTTCTTC.

The CDR3 region has the DNA TGTGCCAGCAGCCAACCCCAGGGAAGGTATGGCTACACCTTC. It specifies CASSQPQGRYGYTF. The rearrangement joins TRBV3-1 (or the pseudogene TRBV3-2) to TRBJ1-2, with a possible D match to TRBD1 (5 bases). The V end lost 2 bases, the J end lost 5 bases, and 12 bases lay between the germline ends. The CDR3 loop spans 14 amino acids. Germline assignment: CDR1 LGHDT and CDR2 YNNKEL (reference sequence).

The chain carries TRBV11-2 and TRBJ1-1; TRBD1 is a possible D gene (6 bases). Germline CDR1 reads SGHAT; CDR2 reads FQNNGV. The CDR3 spans 14 residues. The V end lost 1 base, the J end lost 2 bases, and 8 bases lay between the germline ends. Here the CDR3 DNA reads TGTGCCAGCAGCTTAGCAGGGGTCAACACTGAAGCTTTCTTT. The encoded protein is CASSLAGVNTEAFF.